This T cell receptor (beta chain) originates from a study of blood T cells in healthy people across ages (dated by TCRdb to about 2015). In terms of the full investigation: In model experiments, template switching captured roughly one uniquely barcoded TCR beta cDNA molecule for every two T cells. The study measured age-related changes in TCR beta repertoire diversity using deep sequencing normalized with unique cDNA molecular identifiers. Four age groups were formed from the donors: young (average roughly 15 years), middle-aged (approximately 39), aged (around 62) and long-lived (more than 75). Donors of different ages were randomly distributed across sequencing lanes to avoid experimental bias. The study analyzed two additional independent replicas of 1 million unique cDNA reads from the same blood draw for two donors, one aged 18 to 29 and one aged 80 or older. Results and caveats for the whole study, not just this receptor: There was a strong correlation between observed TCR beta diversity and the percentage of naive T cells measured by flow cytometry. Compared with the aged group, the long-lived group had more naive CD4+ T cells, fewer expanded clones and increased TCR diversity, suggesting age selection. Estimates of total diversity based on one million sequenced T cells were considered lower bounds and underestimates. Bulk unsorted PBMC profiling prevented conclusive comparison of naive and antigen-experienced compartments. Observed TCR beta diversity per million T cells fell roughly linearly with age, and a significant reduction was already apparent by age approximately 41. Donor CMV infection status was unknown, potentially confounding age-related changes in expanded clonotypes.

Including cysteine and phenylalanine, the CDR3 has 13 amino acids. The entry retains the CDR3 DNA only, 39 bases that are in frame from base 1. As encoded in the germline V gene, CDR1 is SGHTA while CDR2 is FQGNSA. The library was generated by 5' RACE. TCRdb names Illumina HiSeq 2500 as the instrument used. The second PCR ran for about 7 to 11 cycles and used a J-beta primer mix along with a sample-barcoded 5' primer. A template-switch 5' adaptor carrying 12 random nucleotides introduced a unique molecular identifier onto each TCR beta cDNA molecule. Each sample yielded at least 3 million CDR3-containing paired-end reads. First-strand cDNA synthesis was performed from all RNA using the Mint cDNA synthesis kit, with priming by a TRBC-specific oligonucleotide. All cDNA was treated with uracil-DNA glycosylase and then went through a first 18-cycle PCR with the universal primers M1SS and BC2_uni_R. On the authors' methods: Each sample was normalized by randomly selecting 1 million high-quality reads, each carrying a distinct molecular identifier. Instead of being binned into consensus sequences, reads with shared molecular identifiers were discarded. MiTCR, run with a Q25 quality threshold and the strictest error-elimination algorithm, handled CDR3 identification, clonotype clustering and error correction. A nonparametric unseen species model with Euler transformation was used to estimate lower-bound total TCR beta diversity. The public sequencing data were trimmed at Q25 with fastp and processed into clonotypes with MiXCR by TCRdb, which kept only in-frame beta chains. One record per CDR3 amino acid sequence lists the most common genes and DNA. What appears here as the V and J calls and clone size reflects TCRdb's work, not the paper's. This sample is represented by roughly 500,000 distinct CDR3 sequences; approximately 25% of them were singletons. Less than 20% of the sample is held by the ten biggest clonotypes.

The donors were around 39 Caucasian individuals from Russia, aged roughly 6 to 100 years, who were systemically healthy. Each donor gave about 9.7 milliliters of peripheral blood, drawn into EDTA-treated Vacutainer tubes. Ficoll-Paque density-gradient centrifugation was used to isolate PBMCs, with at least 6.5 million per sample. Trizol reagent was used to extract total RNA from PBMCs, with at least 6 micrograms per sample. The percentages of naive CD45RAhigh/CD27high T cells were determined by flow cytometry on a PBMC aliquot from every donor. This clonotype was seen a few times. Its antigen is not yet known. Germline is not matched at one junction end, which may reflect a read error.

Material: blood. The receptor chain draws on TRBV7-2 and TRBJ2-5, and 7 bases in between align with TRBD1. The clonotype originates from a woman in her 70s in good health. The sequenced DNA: TGTGCCAGCAGCCTGAGACAGGGTGAGACCCTGTACTTC. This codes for CASSLRQGETLYF.